These 9 T cell receptor beta chains were all obtained from the same sample, sequenced in a study of T-cell memory formation after mild COVID-19. Via MiXCR, TCRdb re-called the 5' RACE reads, giving one row per CDR3 protein. The sample lists 200,000 to 250,000 distinct CDR3 sequences, 9.5% to 10% occurring once. The sample was PBMCs or a T cell subset sorted from them (not recorded which). These receptors all come from a man between 18 and 35 years old who had mild COVID-19 (a few samples of this study predate the infection). Cell type and time point are not known.

V and J are TRBV12-3 or TRBV12-4 and TRBJ1-5, with D hard to call. The CDR3 loop spans 12 amino acids. V lost 3 bases and J 6 bases, leaving 6 bases between the germline ends. The CDR3 DNA sequence: TGTGCCAGCAGTTTTTGGATTCAGCCCCAGCATTTT. Protein: CASSFWIQPQHF.

This clonotype was counted only a few times. DNA for the CDR3: TGTGCCAGCAGCTTAGTTGGGGGATGGGACACCGGGGAGCTGTTTTTT. Its translation: CASSLVGGWDTGELFF. The chain is built from TRBV7-2 and TRBJ2-2; either TRBD1 or TRBD2 may supply D (5 bases each). The CDR3 has 16 amino acids. Germline CDR1 is SGHTA and CDR2 is FQGNSA. Deletions cut 1 base from V and 3 bases from J, with 12 bases between.

V and J are TRBV20-1 and TRBJ2-6; either TRBD1 or TRBD2 may fit D (5 bases each). This CDR3 comprises 18 residues. V lost 0 bases and J lost 0, with 15 bases in between. CDR1 is DFQATT and CDR2 is SNEGSKA in the germline V gene (reference sequence). Here the CDR3 reads CSARDLRGSYSGANVLTF. Here the CDR3 DNA reads TGCAGTGCTAGAGATCTGAGGGGTTCTTACTCTGGGGCCAACGTCCTGACTTTC.

This clonotype was seen more than once but under ten times. This chain uses TRBV20-1 with TRBJ2-4; 12 positions match TRBD2. The J segment lost 4 bases and the V segment lost 2 bases, leaving 3 bases of the junction unmatched. Germline lookup yields CDR1 DFQATT and CDR2 SNEGSKA (reference sequence). The CDR3 consists of 15 residues. The CDR3 DNA sequence: TGCAGTGCTAGAAAGCTAGCGGGGGGGAAAAACATTCAGTACTTC. It encodes CSARKLAGGKNIQYF.

In this sample, this clonotype turned up many times. V and J are TRBV11-1 and TRBJ2-1; TRBD1 or TRBD2 may be the D gene (5 bases each). The CDR3 consists of 14 residues. The germline CDR1 and CDR2 sequences are SGHAT and FQDESV (reference sequence). V lost 0 bases, J lost 4 bases, and 7 bases lay in between. CDR3 coding DNA: TGTGCCAGCAGCTTAGCGGGGGAGTACAATGAGCAGTTCTTC. Its protein product is CASSLAGEYNEQFF.

A few counts support this clonotype. The chain is built from TRBV29-1 and TRBJ2-7; D possibly uses TRBD1 or TRBD2 (6 bases each). Trimming removed 3 bases from V and 6 bases from J, with 18 bases in between. Germline values: CDR1 SQVTM, CDR2 ANQGSEA. The CDR3 extends over 14 amino acids. The CDR3 loop is CSVDEGGRGGEQYF. The CDR3 coding sequence is TGCAGCGTTGATGAAGGGGGGAGAGGCGGCGAGCAGTACTTC.

This clonotype was seen more than once but under ten times. CDR3 nucleotide sequence: TGTGCCAGCAGCCAATGCCCCCCGAGGTTGGGGCCCTACGAGCAGTACGTC. Translating it yields CASSQCPPRLGPYEQYV. The V gene is TRBV4-2, the J gene TRBJ2-7; the D gene is possibly TRBD1 (5 bases). Germline V gene data show CDR1 as LGHNA and CDR2 as YNFKEQ. Deletions cut 2 bases from V and 2 bases from J, with 19 bases between. The CDR3 consists of 17 residues.

The V gene is TRBV7-2, the J gene TRBJ1-2; no clear D gene. Germline CDR1 is SGHTA and CDR2 is FQGNSA. V was trimmed by 3 bases and J by 6 bases, leaving 11 bases between them. The CDR3 extends over 13 amino acids. The CDR3 spells CASSFRSVDGYTF. Written as DNA, the CDR3 is TGTGCCAGCAGCTTTAGGTCGGTCGATGGCTACACCTTC.

The rearrangement joins TRBV20-1 to TRBJ2-1; possibly TRBD1 for D (5 bases). The V end lost 2 bases, the J end lost 0 bases, and 11 bases lay between the germline ends. The CDR3 has 15 amino acids. Germline V lookup: CDR1 DFQATT, CDR2 SNEGSKA (reference sequence). The CDR3 nucleotides are TGCAGTGCTAGAACAGGCTTAAGCTCCTACAATGAGCAGTTCTTC. Encoded protein: CSARTGLSSYNEQFF.